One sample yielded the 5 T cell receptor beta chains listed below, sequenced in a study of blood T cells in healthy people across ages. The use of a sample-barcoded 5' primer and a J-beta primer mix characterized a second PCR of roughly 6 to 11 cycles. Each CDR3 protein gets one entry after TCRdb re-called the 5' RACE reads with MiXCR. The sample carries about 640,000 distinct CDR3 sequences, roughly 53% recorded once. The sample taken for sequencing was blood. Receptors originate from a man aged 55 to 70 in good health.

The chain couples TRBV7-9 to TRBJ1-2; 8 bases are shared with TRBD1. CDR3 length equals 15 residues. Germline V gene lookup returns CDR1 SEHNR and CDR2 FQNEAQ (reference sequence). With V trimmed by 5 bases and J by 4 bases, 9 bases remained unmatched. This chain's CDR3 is CASSPGTGHFYGYTF. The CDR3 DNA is TGTGCCAGCAGCCCAGGGACAGGCCATTTCTATGGCTACACCTTC.

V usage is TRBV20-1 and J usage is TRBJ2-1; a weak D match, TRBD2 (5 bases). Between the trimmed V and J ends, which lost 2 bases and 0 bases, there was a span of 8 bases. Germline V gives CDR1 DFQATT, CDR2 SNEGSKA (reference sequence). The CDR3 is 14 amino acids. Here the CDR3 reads CSARPAGSYNEQFF. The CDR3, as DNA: TGCAGTGCTAGACCTGCGGGCTCCTACAATGAGCAGTTCTTC.

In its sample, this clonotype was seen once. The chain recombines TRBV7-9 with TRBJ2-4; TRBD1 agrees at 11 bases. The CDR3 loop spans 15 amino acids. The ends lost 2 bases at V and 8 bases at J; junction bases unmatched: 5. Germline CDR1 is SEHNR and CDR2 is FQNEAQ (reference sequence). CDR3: CASSLSWTGGDIQYF. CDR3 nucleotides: TGTGCCAGCAGCTTAAGCTGGACAGGGGGCGACATTCAGTACTTC. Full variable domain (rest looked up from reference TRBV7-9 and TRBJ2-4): DTGVSQNPRHKITKRGQNVTFRCDPISEHNRLYWYRQTLGQGPEFLTYFQNEAQLEKSRLLSDRFSAERPKGSFSTLEIQRTEQGDSAMYLCASSLSWTGGDIQYFGAGTRLSVL.

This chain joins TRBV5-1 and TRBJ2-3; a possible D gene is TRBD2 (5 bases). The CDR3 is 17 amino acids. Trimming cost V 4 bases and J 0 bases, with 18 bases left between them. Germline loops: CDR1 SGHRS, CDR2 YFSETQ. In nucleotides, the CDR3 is TGCGCCAGCAGCGCGCGGTACCCCCGGACTAGCACAGATACGCAGTATTTT. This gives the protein CASSARYPRTSTDTQYF.

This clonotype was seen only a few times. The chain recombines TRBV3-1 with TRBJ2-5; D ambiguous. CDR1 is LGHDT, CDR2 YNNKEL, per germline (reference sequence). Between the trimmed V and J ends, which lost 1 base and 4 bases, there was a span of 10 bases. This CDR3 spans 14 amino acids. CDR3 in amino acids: CASSQGHIGETQYF. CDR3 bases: TGTGCCAGCAGCCAAGGGCACATAGGAGAGACCCAGTACTTC.